Included here is one T cell receptor beta chain sequence, with context. The antigen is not known. The data derive from a study of Graves' ophthalmopathy and Graves' hyperthyroidism. The overall study: Pretreatment peripheral blood was obtained at initial diagnosis. Whole-study results and caveats: Most thyroid clonotypes with frequency above 0.001 were detected in blood too.

RNA served as the template for amplifying TCR beta CDR3 regions. After a first-round RT-PCR with HTBI primers, a second-round multiplex PCR was run. TCRdb re-analysed the multiplex PCR reads in MiXCR, keeping a single row per CDR3 protein. Among under 350,000 distinct CDR3 sequences listed, 15% to 20% were seen once. Germline V gives CDR1 DFQATT, CDR2 SNEGSKA (reference sequence). The CDR3 covers 16 residues. J gave up 2 bases and V 3 bases, and 3 bases lay outside the gene matches. Other autoimmune diseases, uncontrolled infections, pregnancy and lactation each led to patient exclusion. As the starting material, approximately 10 ml of fresh peripheral blood yielded the PBMCs.

Sequencing was done on a sample of peripheral blood. The receptor was derived from an adult man with Graves' ophthalmopathy. V and J are TRBV20-1 and TRBJ2-3; 15 nucleotides match TRBD2. In DNA form, the CDR3 reads TGCAGTGCTAGGTGGACTAGCGGGAGGGCCACAGATACGCAGTATTTT. This encodes CSARWTSGRATDTQYF.